This T cell receptor (beta chain) was sequenced during a study of vaccination effects on CD4 cells after COVID-19. Turning to the study itself: Sampling occurred a median 72 days post second dose, range 14 to 241. General study findings and limits: Among infection- and vaccine-induced clones, marked clonal contraction occurred late after vaccination.

Trimming took off 3 bases at V and 0 bases at J, with 12 bases between the two ends. CDR3 length equals 16 residues. The germline CDR1 and CDR2 sequences are DFQATT and SNEGSKA (reference sequence). It was after approximately 11 days of culture that CD4+ T cells were isolated. Each participant was administered two doses of either the BNT162b2 or the mRNA-1273 vaccine. All vaccine recipients tested negative for nucleocapsid antibodies and had never contracted SARS-CoV-2 infection. Points on this clone: Its cognate antigen is unknown.

Method: immunoSEQ multiplex PCR; TCRdb's copy keeps in-frame clones and lacks some. The data hold nearly 45,000 clones, with approximately 72% observed a single time. The sample in question was CD4+ T cells from PBMCs cultured without peptide, obtained after COVID-19 vaccination. The receptor comes from a human donor who received a COVID-19 vaccine. This chain connects TRBV20-1 to TRBJ2-6; perhaps TRBD1 as D (6 bases). CDR3 sequence: CSASGQSNSGANVLTF. As DNA, the CDR3 is TGCAGTGCTAGTGGACAGTCGAACTCTGGGGCCAACGTCCTGACTTTC.